Below, one TCR beta chain is given with its context. TCRdb called the 5' RACE reads again in MiXCR, with one record for every CDR3 protein. The table records some 57,000 distinct CDR3 sequences, 15% to 20% of them present only once. CDR3 size: 19 residues. In germline, CDR1 is SGHRS, CDR2 YFSETQ. V gave up 1 base and J gave up 1 base, with 24 bases separating them. The clonotype originates from a female donor with breast cancer. The sample comprised naive CD4+ T cells sorted from blood. As to subset: naive CD4+ T cells, CD4+CD45RA+CD25-. V gene TRBV5-1 combines with J gene TRBJ2-7; possibly TRBD2 for D (6 bases). In DNA form, the CDR3 reads TGCGCCAGCAGCTTGAGTATGGGAGGTGGGTCCGGGGTGTCCTACGAGCAGTACTTC. This gives the protein CASSLSMGGGSGVSYEQYF.